Below, 21 T cell receptor beta chains from the same sample are listed, as sequenced in a study of blood T cell repertoires in COVID-19. Assay: immunoSEQ multiplex PCR; the TCRdb copy retains only in-frame clones and omits some. Among about 170,000 clones listed, 85% to 95% were seen once. The sequencing sample was made of peripheral blood. Receptor source: a woman aged 45-60 years with acute or convalescent COVID-19.

The chain carries TRBV7-2 and TRBJ2-1; D gene ambiguous. The CDR3 contains 12 residues. V was cut by 1 base and J by 9 bases, with 7 bases left in between. Per the germline V gene, CDR1 is SGHTA and CDR2 is FQGNSA. The CDR3 DNA reads TGTGCCAGCAGCTTAGGACTTATTGAGCAGTTCTTC. It specifies CASSLGLIEQFF.

The V call is TRBV7-2, the J call TRBJ2-3; no clear D. The V and J ends lost 1 base and 0 bases respectively, with 8 bases between them. The CDR3 is 15 amino acids. Germline lookup yields CDR1 SGHTA and CDR2 FQGNSA. The CDR3 spells CASSLVQQSTDTQYF. CDR3 nucleotides: TGTGCCAGCAGCTTAGTACAGCAGAGCACAGATACGCAGTATTTT.

The CDR3 nucleotides read TGTGCCAGCAGCTCCAGGGGATTGGAGACCCAGTACTTC. Amino acids: CASSSRGLETQYF. This chain joins TRBV7-2 and TRBJ2-5; a weak D match, TRBD1 (6 bases). Trimming removed 4 bases at V and 5 bases at J, with 11 bases between. Germline V gives CDR1 SGHTA, CDR2 FQGNSA. The CDR3 extends over 13 amino acids.

The sample holds a few counts of this clone. This chain connects TRBV18 to TRBJ1-6; 10 bases agree with TRBD1. Germline V gene sequence: CDR1 KGHSH, CDR2 LQKENI. The junction had 7 bases not matched to a gene; V was cut back by 8 bases and J by 9 bases. The CDR3 is 14 amino acids. CDR3 in DNA: TGTGCCAGCGGGACAGGGGTAGACCGTTCACCCCTCCACTTT. Translating it yields CASGTGVDRSPLHF.

V is TRBV7-2 and J is TRBJ2-3, with TRBD2 matching 8 bases. Per germline, CDR1 SGHTA and CDR2 FQGNSA. The CDR3 length is 16 residues. The V segment lost 1 base and the J segment 6 bases; nucleotides outside the gene matches: 9. This CDR3 is CASSLGSGSPMDTQYF. CDR3 DNA: TGTGCCAGCAGCTTAGGCAGCGGGAGCCCCATGGATACGCAGTATTTT.

V gene TRBV3-1 (or the pseudogene TRBV3-2) combines with J gene TRBJ1-1; no clear D gene. Germline assignment: CDR1 LGHDT and CDR2 YNNKEL (reference sequence). V was cut by 1 base and J by 0 bases, with 6 bases left in between. The CDR3 extends over 14 amino acids. CDR3 region: CASSQAGVNTEAFF. The CDR3 DNA is TGTGCCAGCAGCCAAGCCGGAGTGAACACTGAAGCTTTCTTT.

The chain uses TRBV19 and TRBJ1-5; D uncertain. The V end lost 0 bases, the J end lost 1 base, and 10 bases lay between the germline ends. Germline CDR1 and CDR2: LNHDA and SQIVND (reference sequence). The CDR3 spans 16 residues. This CDR3 is CASSIDRYGSNQPQHF. DNA of the CDR3: TGTGCCAGTAGTATAGACAGGTATGGAAGCAATCAGCCCCAGCATTTT.

The chain has TRBV4-2 and TRBJ2-5; D gene unclear. Germline assignment: CDR1 LGHNA and CDR2 YNFKEQ. The CDR3 is 13 amino acids. Trimming shortened V by 0 bases and J by 7 bases, and 9 bases separated the two germline ends. The CDR3 nucleotides read TGTGCCAGCAGCCAAGAGAGATACAGGACCCAGTACTTC. Translation gives CASSQERYRTQYF.

The chain's CDR3 is CASSSRWTGGFEVAGGYTQYF. The CDR3 nucleotides read TGTGCCAGCAGCTCTCGCTGGACAGGGGGCTTTGAAGTAGCGGGAGGGTATACGCAGTATTTT. The chain couples TRBV28 to TRBJ2-3; either TRBD1 or TRBD2 may fit D (11 bases each). The germline gives CDR1 MDHEN, CDR2 SYDVKM. This CDR3 contains 21 residues. Trimming cost V 6 bases and J 7 bases, with 38 bases left between them. Variable domain in full (rest from reference TRBV28 and TRBJ2-3): DVKVTQSSRYLVKRTGEKVFLECVQDMDHENMFWYRQDPGLGLRLIYFSYDVKMKEKGDIPEGYSVSREKKERFSLILESASTNQTSMYLCASSSRWTGGFEVAGGYTQYFGPGTRLTVL.

The chain recombines TRBV5-5 with TRBJ1-6; D is unresolved. Germline V gives CDR1 SGHKS, CDR2 YYEKEE (reference sequence). V lost 4 bases, J lost 11 bases, and 19 bases lay in between. This CDR3 region has 15 residues. CDR3 loop: CASSHFVTLRPPLHF. As DNA, the CDR3 is TGTGCCAGCAGCCATTTTGTGACCTTGAGGCCACCCCTCCACTTT.

V gene TRBV7-3 combines with J gene TRBJ1-5; TRBD1 aligns across 7 bases. V was pared by 1 base and J by 2 bases, with 5 bases of the junction left unmatched. The CDR3 is 16 residues long. Germline V CDR1 and CDR2: SGHTA, FQGTGA. The DNA for the CDR3 is TGTGCCAGCAGCTTAATTACCGGGACAGGCAATCAGCCCCAGCATTTT. The encoded protein is CASSLITGTGNQPQHF.

V usage is TRBV7-9 and J usage is TRBJ1-2; D possibly corresponds to TRBD1 (6 bases). The germline gives CDR1 SEHNR, CDR2 FQNEAQ (reference sequence). The CDR3 has 14 residues. V shed 5 bases and J shed 2 bases, with 12 bases lying between them. The CDR3 is CASSPSGQNYGYTF. CDR3 bases: TGTGCCAGCAGCCCCTCGGGACAAAACTATGGCTACACCTTC.

The DNA for the CDR3 is TGTGCCAGTAGTCCTCAGGGTAGCGAGACCCAGTACTTC. Its protein product is CASSPQGSETQYF. The V gene is TRBV19, the J gene TRBJ2-5; D is perhaps TRBD1 (5 bases). Germline V gene lookup returns CDR1 LNHDA and CDR2 SQIVND (reference sequence). This CDR3 comprises 13 residues. V shed 5 bases and J shed 5 bases, with 12 bases lying between them.

This chain uses TRBV7-9 with TRBJ1-2; 9 bases are shared with TRBD1. This CDR3 spans 13 amino acids. CDR1 SEHNR and CDR2 FQNEAQ come from the germline V gene (reference sequence). Losses at the gene ends were 5 bases for V and 6 bases for J; bases not matched to a gene: 4. The DNA for the CDR3 is TGTGCCAGCAGCCACGGGACAGGGAATGGCTACACCTTC. This codes for CASSHGTGNGYTF.

The chain has TRBV28 and TRBJ1-3; D not resolved. This CDR3 region has 15 residues. Trimming stripped 6 bases from V and 0 bases from J, with 12 bases between. The germline V gene encodes CDR1 MDHEN and CDR2 SYDVKM. CDR3 coding DNA: TGTGCCAGCAGCGTTGACCACAGCTCTGGAAACACCATATATTTT. Its translation: CASSVDHSSGNTIYF.

The gene calls are TRBV28 and TRBJ2-1, with D uncertain. Trimming took off 4 bases at V and 15 bases at J, with 16 bases between the two ends. Germline V gene sequence: CDR1 MDHEN, CDR2 SYDVKM. This CDR3 comprises 12 residues. The CDR3 protein is CASSSGGRPGFF. As DNA, the CDR3 is TGTGCCAGCAGTTCTGGTGGAAGACCAGGGTTCTTC. Full variable domain (rest looked up from reference TRBV28 and TRBJ2-1): DVKVTQSSRYLVKRTGEKVFLECVQDMDHENMFWYRQDPGLGLRLIYFSYDVKMKEKGDIPEGYSVSREKKERFSLILESASTNQTSMYLCASSSGGRPGFFGPGTRLTVL.

J is TRBJ2-3 and V is TRBV18; the D is unclear. CDR1 and CDR2 (germline): KGHSH, LQKENI. V was clipped by 0 bases and J by 0 bases, with 13 bases between them. This CDR3 has 17 amino acids. CDR3 sequence (DNA): TGTGCCAGCTCACCACCCAATATTCTGCGGAGCACAGATACGCAGTATTTT. It encodes CASSPPNILRSTDTQYF.

This sequence joins TRBV25-1 and TRBJ1-1, with D hard to call. Between the trimmed V and J ends, which lost 1 base and 0 bases, there was a span of 9 bases. The CDR3 is 15 residues long. Looked up from germline, CDR1 is MGHDK and CDR2 is SYGVNS. This CDR3 reads CASSEFPDMNTEAFF. The DNA of the CDR3 is TGTGCCAGCAGTGAATTCCCAGACATGAACACTGAAGCTTTCTTT.

This clone was seen a single time. CDR3 loop: CAIRTTSEYEQYF. Here the CDR3 DNA reads TGTGCCATCAGAACGACTAGCGAGTACGAGCAGTACTTC. This chain joins TRBV10-3 and TRBJ2-7; 8 nucleotides align to TRBD2. V trimming: 6 bases; J trimming: 4 bases; junction bases outside the gene matches: 5. This CDR3 has 13 amino acids. Germline values: CDR1 ENHRY, CDR2 SYGVKD.

This chain joins TRBV14 and TRBJ2-3; D gene uncertain. The CDR3 is 16 residues long. Trimming shortened V by 0 bases and J by 1 base, and 11 bases separated the two germline ends. Looked up from germline, CDR1 is SGHDN and CDR2 is FVKESK. The CDR3 bases are TGTGCCAGCAGCCAAGAAATCGTTAGAGGCACAGATACGCAGTATTTT. Translated: CASSQEIVRGTDTQYF.

The chain recombines TRBV3-1 (or the pseudogene TRBV3-2) with TRBJ1-1; the match to TRBD1 covers 11 bases. V shed 4 bases, J shed 5 bases, and the junction held 3 bases outside the gene matches. Germline V CDR1 and CDR2: LGHDT, YNNKEL (reference sequence). There are 14 residues in the CDR3. The CDR3 reads CASSPGTGGTEAFF. In DNA, the CDR3 is TGTGCCAGCAGCCCGGGGACAGGGGGTACTGAAGCTTTCTTT.